This T cell receptor (beta chain) derives from a study of T cell responses to AZD1222 COVID-19 vaccine. The repertoire was sequenced with immunoSEQ multiplex PCR; TCRdb's copy has only in-frame clones and lacks some. The sample has about 180,000 clones, 88% seen once; the top ten hold roughly 25%. Broader study findings: Dominant at 160-218 and 743-854, vaccine-associated CD4 TCRs also spanned spike. Unmutated variant regions are reportedly targeted by nearly half of spike-specific TCRs. The breadth and depth of Spike-specific TCRs increased once two AZD1222 doses had been given.

The germline CDR1 and CDR2 sequences are GTSNPN and SVGIG (reference sequence). V was cut by 0 bases and J by 5 bases, with 4 bases left in between. The CDR3 runs to 11 residues. In the case of this clone: Its antigen is unknown. Other DNA sequences in this sample translate to the same CDR3.

This receptor was identified in an adult who received the AZD1222 COVID-19 vaccine. The specimen was peripheral blood, collected 28 days after the second AZD1222 dose. The gene calls are TRBV30 and TRBJ2-5, with no clear D. CDR3 loop: CAWSVAETQYF. The CDR3 DNA is TGTGCCTGGAGTGTTGCTGAGACCCAGTACTTC.